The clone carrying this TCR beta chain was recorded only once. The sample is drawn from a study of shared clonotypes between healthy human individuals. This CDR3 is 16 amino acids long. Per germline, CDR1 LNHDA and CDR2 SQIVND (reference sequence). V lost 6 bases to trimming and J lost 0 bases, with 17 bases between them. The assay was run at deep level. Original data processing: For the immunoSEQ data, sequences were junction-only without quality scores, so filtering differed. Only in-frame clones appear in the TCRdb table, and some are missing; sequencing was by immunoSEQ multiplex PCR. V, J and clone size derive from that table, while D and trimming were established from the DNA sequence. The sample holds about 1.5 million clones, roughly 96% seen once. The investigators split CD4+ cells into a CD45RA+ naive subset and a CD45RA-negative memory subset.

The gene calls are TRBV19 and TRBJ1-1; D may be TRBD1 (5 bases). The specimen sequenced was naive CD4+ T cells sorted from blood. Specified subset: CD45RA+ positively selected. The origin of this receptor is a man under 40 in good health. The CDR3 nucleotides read TGTGCCAGTAGCACGGGACCAAACCTCATGAACACTGAAGCTTTCTTT. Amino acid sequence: CASSTGPNLMNTEAFF.